This record concerns one T cell receptor (beta chain) sequence. The antigen remains unidentified. The entry originates in a study of cytomegalovirus exposure and HLA in healthy donors. Study findings and constraints: It was reportedly the case that the classifier diagnosed cytomegalovirus status with high specificity and sensitivity. Reportedly, HLA-A and HLA-B alleles of most subjects were accurately predicted from TCR beta.

The CDR3 is made up of 15 amino acids. With 2 bases removed from V and 7 bases from J, the gap between germline ends came to 15 bases. Germline CDR1 and CDR2: SEHNR and FQNEAQ (reference sequence). PCR was performed using 60 Vbeta and 13 Jbeta primers. Repertoires were generated with immunoSEQ multiplex PCR, while TCRdb's copy carries only in-frame clones and drops some. This sample yields 85,000 to 120,000 clones, of which 60% to 80% are seen a single time; roughly 3% belongs to the top ten. Sequencing was carried out using PBMCs. This sequence joins TRBV7-9 and TRBJ1-5, with D possibly TRBD1 on 6 matching bases. This clonotype originated in a female donor in good health and CMV-seronegative. The CDR3 sequence is CASSLNRPGAQPQHF. In DNA form, the CDR3 reads TGTGCCAGCAGCTTAAACCGGCCAGGGGCCCAGCCCCAGCATTTT. Full variable domain (remainder filled in from reference TRBV7-9 and TRBJ1-5): DTGVSQNPRHKITKRGQNVTFRCDPISEHNRLYWYRQTLGQGPEFLTYFQNEAQLEKSRLLSDRFSAERPKGSFSTLEIQRTEQGDSAMYLCASSLNRPGAQPQHFGDGTRLSIL.